These T cell receptor beta chains were read from a single sample in a study of low-dose radiotherapy and immunotherapy resistance in tumors. From the reads, TCRdb called clonotypes with MiXCR, one entry per CDR3 protein. The sample contains around 60,000 distinct CDR3 sequences, 23% of which appear only once. This specimen was PBMCs, taken after low-dose radiotherapy plus immunotherapy. All receptors derive from a male donor with prostate cancer. Both conserved end residues are part of each CDR3. Fields, in order: clone size, V gene, D gene, J gene, CDR3 protein, CDR3 DNA. A D gene is named only where the DNA matches it firmly. Part of the rows lack a size; the others show once, few, many or a class for expanded clones.

>many|TRBV19|TRBD1|TRBJ1-2
CASSIRGRDGYTF
TGTGCCAGTAGCATCAGGGGGCGCGATGGCTACACCTTC
>many|TRBV28|TRBD1|TRBJ1-2
CASKKQGAVGYTF
TGTGCCAGCAAGAAACAGGGGGCAGTTGGCTACACCTTC
>.|TRBV2|.|TRBJ1-1
CASSVRGLNTEAFF
TGTGCCAGCAGTGTCCGGGGCTTGAACACTGAAGCTTTCTTT
>many|TRBV19|.|TRBJ2-5
CASSKDIQETQYF
TGTGCCAGTAGTAAAGACATTCAAGAGACCCAGTACTTC
>many|TRBV29-1|.|TRBJ2-7
CSTRDSLYEQYF
TGCAGCACCCGGGATAGCCTCTACGAGCAGTACTTC
>many|TRBV5-4|TRBD2|TRBJ2-5
CASSLGLAGAQETQYF
TGTGCCAGCAGCCTAGGACTAGCGGGAGCCCAAGAGACCCAGTACTTC
>.|TRBV7-2|.|TRBJ1-1
CASSPMTELLNTEAFF
TGTGCCAGCAGCCCTATGACAGAGTTGCTGAACACTGAAGCTTTCTTT
>many|TRBV19|.|TRBJ2-7
CASSAGIYEQYF
TGTGCCAGTAGTGCAGGGATCTACGAGCAGTACTTC
>many|TRBV9|.|TRBJ2-5
CASSVGTLEETQYF
TGTGCCAGCAGCGTAGGGACACTCGAAGAGACCCAGTACTTC
>many|TRBV6-2/TRBV6-3|TRBD1|TRBJ1-1
CASSHQGGTEAFF
TGTGCCAGCAGTCACCAGGGGGGTACTGAAGCTTTCTTT
>few|TRBV5-1|.|TRBJ2-3
CASSLDDSPRRPDTQYF
TGCGCCAGCAGCTTGGACGATAGTCCCAGACGGCCAGATACGCAGTATTTT
>many|TRBV5-5|.|TRBJ2-5
CASLTLPRETQYF
TGTGCCAGCCTGACACTGCCGAGGGAGACCCAGTACTTC
>many|TRBV6-2/TRBV6-3|TRBD1|TRBJ1-5
CASSYGTGLYQPQHF
TGTGCCAGCAGTTACGGGACAGGGCTATATCAGCCCCAGCATTTT
>.|TRBV2|.|TRBJ2-3
CASSIRDTQYF
TGTGCCAGCAGTATACGGGATACGCAGTATTTT
>many|TRBV7-2|.|TRBJ2-7
CASSLAAADYEQYF
TGTGCCAGCAGCTTAGCAGCGGCAGACTACGAGCAGTACTTC
>many|TRBV7-2|TRBD2|TRBJ2-7
CASSPGTSGRVKSYEQYF
TGTGCCAGCAGCCCCGGGACTAGCGGGAGAGTGAAGTCCTACGAGCAGTACTTC
>many|TRBV6-6|.|TRBJ2-1
CASALGGSSYNEQFF
TGTGCCAGCGCCCTAGGGGGGAGCTCCTACAATGAGCAGTTCTTC
>many|TRBV27|TRBD2|TRBJ2-1
CASSRSQRGGSNEQFF
TGTGCCAGCAGTAGATCACAGCGGGGGGGGAGCAATGAGCAGTTCTTC
>few|TRBV25-1|.|TRBJ2-5
CASSVPSGTVDRETQYF
TGTGCCAGCAGTGTGCCGTCCGGGACGGTGGATCGGGAGACCCAGTACTTC
>.|TRBV3-1|TRBD2|TRBJ2-2
CASSQIRGGLAGELFF
TGTGCCAGCAGCCAGATACGGGGGGGCCTGGCCGGGGAGCTGTTTTTT
>many|TRBV3-1|TRBD2|TRBJ2-1
CASSRVESGGQDNEQFF
TGTGCCAGCAGCCGAGTCGAGAGCGGGGGCCAAGACAATGAGCAGTTCTTC
>medium-sized|TRBV5-4|TRBD2|TRBJ2-5
CASSSGREIQETQYF
TGTGCCAGCAGCTCCGGGAGGGAAATCCAAGAGACCCAGTACTTC
>many|TRBV20-1|TRBD1|TRBJ1-2
CSATSGTGTKGYTF
TGCAGTGCTACCTCCGGGACAGGTACAAAGGGCTACACCTTC
>.|TRBV10-1|TRBD1|TRBJ2-4
CASSESLGTEKNIQYF
TGCGCCAGCAGTGAGTCGCTCGGGACAGAGAAAAACATTCAGTACTTC